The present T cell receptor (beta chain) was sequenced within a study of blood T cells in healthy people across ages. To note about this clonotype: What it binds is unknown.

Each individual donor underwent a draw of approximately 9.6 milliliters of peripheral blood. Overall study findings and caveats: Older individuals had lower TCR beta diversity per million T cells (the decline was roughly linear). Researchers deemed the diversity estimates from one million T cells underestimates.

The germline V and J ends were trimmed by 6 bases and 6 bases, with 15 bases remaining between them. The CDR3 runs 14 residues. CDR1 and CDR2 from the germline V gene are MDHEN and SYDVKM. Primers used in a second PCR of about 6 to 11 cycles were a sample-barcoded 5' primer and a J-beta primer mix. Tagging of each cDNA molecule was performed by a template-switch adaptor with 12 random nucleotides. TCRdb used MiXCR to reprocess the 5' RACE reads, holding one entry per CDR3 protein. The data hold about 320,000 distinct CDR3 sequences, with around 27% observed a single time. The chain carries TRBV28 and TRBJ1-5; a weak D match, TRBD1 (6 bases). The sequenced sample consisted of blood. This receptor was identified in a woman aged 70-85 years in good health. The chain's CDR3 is CASRRGGRGQPQHF. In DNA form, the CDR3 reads TGTGCCAGCAGGAGGGGGGGGCGAGGTCAGCCCCAGCATTTT.